This T cell receptor beta chain was retrieved from a study of shared clonotypes between healthy human individuals. Whole-study findings and limits: The researchers took only blood, and tissue repertoires probably look different.

Remarks on this clone: Its target is unknown.

Each unsorted sample relied on roughly 84 million PBMCs as its source of genomic DNA. The ends lost 6 bases at V and 12 bases at J; junction bases unmatched: 15. Germline-derived CDR1 and CDR2 are MRHNA and SNTAGT. CDR3 length equals 16 residues. Genomic DNA from each subset was divided evenly over several immunoSEQ plates. Authors' processing steps: Junction-only sequences without quality scores were provided by ImmunoSEQ, so filtering was different. Profiled with immunoSEQ multiplex PCR; TCRdb holds only in-frame clones, not every one. V, J and clone size are those of that table, while D and trimming were read from the DNA. In the table there are approximately 460,000 clones, about 74% of which are singletons.

Sequenced sample: PBMCs. V is TRBV6-4 and J is TRBJ2-1; 12 bases agree with TRBD1. This receptor was taken from a woman in her 40s in good health. Some clones in this sample may be carry-over from other donors' samples. DNA of the CDR3: TGTGCCAGCAGCGCCTTGTCCGGGACAGGGGGCTTGGGGCAGTTCTTC. It codes for CASSALSGTGGLGQFF.